The source of this TCR beta chain is a study of cytomegalovirus exposure and HLA in healthy donors. Findings and caveats of the study: As was reported, the HLA-A and HLA-B alleles of most subjects were accurately predicted from TCR beta sequences.

PCR used 60 Vbeta primers and 13 Jbeta primers. Only in-frame clones appear in the TCRdb table, and some are missing; sequencing was by immunoSEQ multiplex PCR. The sample lists 150,000 or so clones, 80% occurring once. The germline CDR1 and CDR2 sequences are KGHSH and LQKENI. Trimming at V came to 4 bases and at J to 2 bases, leaving 5 bases not matched to a gene. The CDR3 is 15 residues long. As for this clone: Its antigen is not identified.

J is TRBJ2-1 and V is TRBV18; 7 nucleotides line up with TRBD2. The source material was PBMCs. The clonotype comes from a man aged 25 to 40 in good health and CMV-seropositive. In nucleotides, the CDR3 is TGTGCCAGCTCACTTAGCGGGTCAACCTACAATGAGCAGTTCTTC. It translates to CASSLSGSTYNEQFF.